This entry is about one TCR beta chain. In the authors' methods: Cell counts per sample came from amplifying reference gene primers. TCRdb's table, derived via immunoSEQ multiplex PCR, lists solely in-frame clones and lacks some. V and J calls and clone size are given by that table; D and trimming were obtained from the DNA. The data contain 90,000 to 130,000 clones, around 90% of them singletons. The record originates from a study of blood T cell repertoires in COVID-19. The V end was cut by 4 bases, the J end by 0 bases, with 14 bases between. Looked up from germline, CDR1 is MNHEY and CDR2 is SMNVEV (reference sequence). This CDR3 is built from 16 residues.

The rearrangement uses TRBV27 and TRBJ2-3; possibly TRBD1 for D (6 bases). The sample comprised peripheral blood. The clonotype originates from a human donor in a cohort sampled during active COVID-19. The CDR3 spells CASSSVQGPSTDTQYF. CDR3 bases: TGTGCCAGCAGTTCCGTACAGGGTCCAAGCACAGATACGCAGTATTTT.